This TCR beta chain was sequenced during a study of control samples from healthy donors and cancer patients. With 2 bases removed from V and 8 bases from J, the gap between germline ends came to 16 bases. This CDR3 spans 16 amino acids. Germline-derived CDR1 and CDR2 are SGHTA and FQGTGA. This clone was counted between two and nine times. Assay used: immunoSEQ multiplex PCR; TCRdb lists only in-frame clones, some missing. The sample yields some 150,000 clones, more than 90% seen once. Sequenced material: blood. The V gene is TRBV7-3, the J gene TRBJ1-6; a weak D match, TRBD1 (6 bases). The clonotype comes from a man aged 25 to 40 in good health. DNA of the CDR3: TGTGCCAGCAGCTTATCAGGGCAGGGGCGTGATTCACCCCTCCACTTT. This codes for CASSLSGQGRDSPLHF.